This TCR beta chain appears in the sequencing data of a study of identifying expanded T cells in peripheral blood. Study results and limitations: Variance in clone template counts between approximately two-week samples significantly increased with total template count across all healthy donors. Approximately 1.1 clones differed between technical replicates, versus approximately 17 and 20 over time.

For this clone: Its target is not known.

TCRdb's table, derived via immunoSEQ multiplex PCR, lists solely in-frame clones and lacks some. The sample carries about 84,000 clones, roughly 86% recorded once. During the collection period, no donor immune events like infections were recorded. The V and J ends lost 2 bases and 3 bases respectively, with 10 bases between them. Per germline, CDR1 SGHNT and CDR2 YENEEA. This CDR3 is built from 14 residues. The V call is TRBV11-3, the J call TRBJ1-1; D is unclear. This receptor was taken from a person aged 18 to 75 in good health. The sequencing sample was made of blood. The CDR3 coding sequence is TGTGCCAGCAGCTTACCCTACAGTTACACTGAAGCTTTCTTT. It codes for CASSLPYSYTEAFF.